The 15 T cell receptor beta chains given below trace back to one sample, sequenced in a study of PD-1 blockade in classical Hodgkin lymphoma. Each patient relapsed following autologous stem cell transplantation, and prior brentuximab vedotin exposure differed. Method: immunoSEQ multiplex PCR; TCRdb's copy keeps in-frame clones and lacks some. In the table there are roughly 45,000 clones, over 65% of which are singletons. The sequencing here drew on peripheral blood mononuclear cells (PBMCs), taken before the second cycle of nivolumab. The receptors were sampled from a human donor with classical Hodgkin lymphoma.

The gene calls are TRBV27 and TRBJ2-2; no reliable D call. Germline lookup yields CDR1 MNHEY and CDR2 SMNVEV (reference sequence). The CDR3 has 14 amino acids. The V end was cut by 2 bases, the J end by 2 bases, with 6 bases between. The CDR3 loop reads CASSLPDNTGELFF. In nucleotides, the CDR3 is TGTGCCAGCAGTTTACCCGACAACACCGGGGAGCTGTTTTTT.

The V gene is TRBV2, the J gene TRBJ2-7, with 9 positions matching TRBD1. Trimming at V came to 3 bases and at J to 4 bases, leaving 4 bases not matched to a gene. The CDR3 spans 14 residues. Germline V gives CDR1 SNHLY, CDR2 FYNNEI. The chain's CDR3 is CASSEGTGKYEQYF. CDR3 DNA: TGTGCCAGCAGTGAGGGGACAGGGAAGTACGAGCAGTACTTC.

This sequence joins TRBV28 and TRBJ1-2, with 9 nucleotides matching TRBD1. Germline V gene data show CDR1 as MDHEN and CDR2 as SYDVKM. The V segment lost 5 bases and the J segment 6 bases; nucleotides outside the gene matches: 10. CDR3 length equals 15 residues. The CDR3 DNA reads TGTGCCAGCAGTCCAACCACAGGGGGCATAGATGGCTACACCTTC. It is translated as CASSPTTGGIDGYTF.

V usage is TRBV7-6 and J usage is TRBJ2-5, with D tentatively TRBD2 (5 bases). The V gene's germline CDR1 is SGHVS and CDR2 FNYEAQ. Trimming took off 4 bases at V and 11 bases at J, with 11 bases between the two ends. This CDR3 region has 11 residues. CDR3 loop: CASSSDREQYF. CDR3 sequence (DNA): TGTGCCAGCAGCTCTGACCGGGAACAGTACTTC.

The rearrangement uses TRBV27 and TRBJ1-2; D is uncertain. The V end lost 0 bases, the J end lost 8 bases, and 10 bases lay between the germline ends. Germline CDR1 is MNHEY and CDR2 is SMNVEV (reference sequence). The CDR3 contains 13 residues. CDR3 in DNA: TGTGCCAGCAGTTTATCAGCGGTCTACGGCTACACCTTC. Translating gives CASSLSAVYGYTF.

The chain employs TRBV27 and TRBJ2-3, with 12 bases lining up with TRBD1. The germline CDR1 and CDR2 sequences are MNHEY and SMNVEV (reference sequence). V dropped 5 bases and J dropped 4; count of bases not matched to a gene: 22. The CDR3 length is 21 residues. This chain's CDR3 is CASSPNHRDRGRGRDADTQYF. CDR3 coding DNA: TGTGCCAGCAGTCCCAATCACCGGGACAGGGGGCGTGGGCGGGATGCAGATACGCAGTATTTT.

A few counts support this clone. This chain joins TRBV30 and TRBJ2-1; 14 bases agree with TRBD2. The CDR3 extends over 15 amino acids. J gave up 9 bases and V 7 bases, and 11 bases lay outside the gene matches. Germline V gene lookup returns CDR1 GTSNPN and CDR2 SVGIG (reference sequence). CDR3 amino acids: CASDEGLAGEVEQFF. CDR3 nucleotide sequence: TGTGCCTCCGATGAGGGACTAGCGGGAGAGGTTGAGCAGTTCTTC.

This chain connects TRBV10-3 to TRBJ1-4; D call uncertain. Germline CDR1 ENHRY, CDR2 SYGVKD. The CDR3 covers 16 residues. Trimming took off 3 bases at V and 5 bases at J, with 16 bases between the two ends. The CDR3 region has the DNA TGTGCCATCAGTGAAGTCCAACAATATTTAAATGAAAAACTGTTTTTT. It specifies CAISEVQQYLNEKLFF.

This clone was seen a few times. The chain combines TRBV9 with TRBJ1-2; D remains ambiguous. The ends were cut back, 6 bases at V and 6 bases at J, with 21 bases in the middle. This CDR3 region has 15 residues. CDR1 and CDR2 from the germline V gene are SGDLS and YYNGEE. Here the CDR3 reads CASTKDVTSPDGYTF. Here the CDR3 DNA reads TGTGCCAGCACCAAGGACGTTACCAGCCCGGATGGCTACACCTTC. Full variable domain (rest looked up from reference TRBV9 and TRBJ1-2): DSGVTQTPKHLITATGQRVTLRCSPRSGDLSVYWYQQSLDQGLQFLIQYYNGEERAKGNILERFSAQQFPDLHSELNLSSLELGDSALYFCASTKDVTSPDGYTFGSGTRLTVV.

This rearrangement joins TRBV6-5 to TRBJ2-1; D ambiguous. Germline values: CDR1 MNHEY, CDR2 SVGAGI. CDR3 length: 14 amino acids. Trimming left V 7 bases short and J 0 bases short, with 10 bases between. CDR3 DNA sequence: TGTGCCAGCACCCAAGCATCCTCCTACAATGAGCAGTTCTTC. This codes for CASTQASSYNEQFF.

The chain has TRBV7-9 and TRBJ1-2; 8 nucleotides line up with TRBD1. The length of the CDR3 is 12 residues. Per the germline V gene, CDR1 is SEHNR and CDR2 is FQNEAQ (reference sequence). V lost 4 bases, J lost 8 bases, and 3 bases stayed unmatched. In DNA, the CDR3 is TGTGCCAGCAGCTCGACAGGGGAGGGCTACACCTTC. This gives the protein CASSSTGEGYTF.

J is TRBJ2-7 and V is TRBV19, with 11 bases lining up with TRBD2. The CDR3 runs to 18 residues. In germline, CDR1 is LNHDA, CDR2 SQIVND (reference sequence). V was pared by 6 bases and J by 2 bases, with 15 bases of the junction left unmatched. CDR3 nucleotide sequence: TGTGCCAGTAGCCTTAAGGGGACTAGCGGAATAATGACCTACGAGCAGTACTTC. Residues: CASSLKGTSGIMTYEQYF.

This chain uses TRBV28 with TRBJ2-1; 15 positions match TRBD2. Trimming took 6 bases from V and 6 from J; bases not matched to a gene: 12. The CDR3 has 18 amino acids. Germline loops: CDR1 MDHEN, CDR2 SYDVKM. The CDR3 DNA sequence: TGTGCCAGCAGCCCCAGGGCTCGGACTAGCGGGAGGGCCAATGAGCAGTTCTTC. It is translated as CASSPRARTSGRANEQFF.

V usage is TRBV27 and J usage is TRBJ1-6, with D unclear. This CDR3 is built from 14 residues. Per the germline V gene, CDR1 is MNHEY and CDR2 is SMNVEV (reference sequence). The germline V and J ends were trimmed by 3 bases and 7 bases, with 10 bases remaining between them. CDR3 DNA sequence: TGTGCCAGCAGTTTTGAGGGCGCCAATTCACCCCTCCACTTT. Protein: CASSFEGANSPLHF.

The CDR3 spells CASSSQPVDRSNYGYTF. The CDR3, as DNA: TGCGCCAGCAGCTCCCAACCTGTGGACAGGTCTAACTATGGCTACACCTTC. This chain joins TRBV5-1 and TRBJ1-2; 7 nucleotides agree with TRBD1. This CDR3 has 17 residues. Trimming took 3 bases from V and 0 from J; bases not matched to a gene: 11. Germline CDR1 SGHRS, CDR2 YFSETQ.